The clone carrying this T cell receptor beta chain has a handful of counts. The sample belongs to a study of cytomegalovirus exposure and HLA in healthy donors. Primers: 60 Vbeta forward and 13 Jbeta reverse. Profiling relied on immunoSEQ multiplex PCR, and the TCRdb table lists in-frame clones only, not all of them. Here the sample spans around 170,000 clones, more than 70% being singletons. The ends lost 6 bases at V and 10 bases at J; junction bases unmatched: 5. Germline V gene sequence: CDR1 MNHEY, CDR2 SVGAGI. This CDR3 comprises 12 residues. V is TRBV6-5 and J is TRBJ2-1; 8 positions match TRBD2. This TCR was sampled from a boy aged 2-15 years in good health and CMV-seronegative. The specimen was PBMCs. The CDR3 region is CASSLPGGEQFF. For the CDR3, the DNA is TGTGCCAGCAGCCTCCCGGGAGGGGAGCAGTTCTTC.